This T cell receptor (beta chain) is drawn from a study of glioma-infiltrating T cells. CDR3 length equals 10 residues. Germline V gene lookup returns CDR1 DFQATT and CDR2 SNEGSKA (reference sequence). Using RNA template, CDR3s of TCR alpha and beta were amplified with iRepertoire arm-PCR. TCRdb independently ran MiXCR on the multiplex PCR reads; one entry per CDR3 protein. The data contain around 170,000 distinct CDR3 sequences, around 40% of them singletons. The chain employs TRBV20-1 and TRBJ1-1, with D maybe TRBD1 (5 bases). Material: glioma tissue, nonneoplastic brain tissue, or PBMCs (not recorded which). The source of this sequence is a human donor with low-grade glioma or glioblastoma, undergoing nonglioma brain surgery, or in good health (not recorded which). The CDR3 loop reads CRATGGEAFF. The CDR3 bases are TGCAGGGCCACGGGGGGGGAAGCTTTCTTT.